This TCR beta chain appears in the sequencing data of a study of blood T cell repertoires in COVID-19. Across the whole study: Specimens from acute and convalescent COVID-19 originated in the United States, Italy and Spain.

Unmatched junction bases numbered 2, after V lost 0 bases and J lost 4 bases. CDR3 length: 14 residues. Germline CDR1 SGDLS, CDR2 YYNGEE. Clones were read by immunoSEQ multiplex PCR, and TCRdb kept only the in-frame ones, dropping some. The data contain 65,000 to 80,000 clones, approximately 85% of them singletons. The chain combines TRBV9 with TRBJ2-5; 8 bases map to TRBD1. Source material: peripheral blood. This TCR derives from a human donor in a cohort sampled during active COVID-19. CDR3 amino acids: CASSVGQGSETQYF. The CDR3 DNA reads as TGTGCCAGCAGCGTAGGACAGGGGTCAGAGACCCAGTACTTC.